Following are 18 T cell receptor beta chains from one sample sequenced in a study of T cell responses to AZD1222 COVID-19 vaccine. Assay: immunoSEQ multiplex PCR; the TCRdb copy retains only in-frame clones and omits some. The table lists fewer than 150,000 clones, 85% to 90% of them singletons, with 1.9% in the top ten. The sample consisted of peripheral blood, taken on day 0 of AZD1222 vaccination. These receptors were taken from an adult in good health.

This chain joins TRBV28 and TRBJ1-2; no definite D call. V lost 1 base and J 4 bases, leaving 10 bases between the germline ends. This CDR3 contains 14 residues. The germline V gene has CDR1 MDHEN and CDR2 SYDVKM. The DNA for the CDR3 is TGTGCCAGCAGTTTATTGGCGGGTACCTATGGCTACACCTTC. Translation: CASSLLAGTYGYTF.

The chain joins TRBV19 to TRBJ2-2, with TRBD2 matching 16 bases. J was trimmed by 5 bases and V by 4 bases; bases with no gene match: 13. This CDR3 is 20 amino acids long. Germline CDR1 reads LNHDA; CDR2 reads SQIVND (reference sequence). The chain's CDR3 is CASSTYPGLAGGPKTGELFF. For the CDR3, the DNA is TGTGCCAGTAGTACCTACCCGGGACTAGCGGGAGGGCCTAAAACCGGGGAGCTGTTTTTT. The entire variable domain, with the rest obtained from reference TRBV19 and TRBJ2-2, is as follows: DGGITQSPKYLFRKEGQNVTLSCEQNLNHDAMYWYRQDPGQGLRLIYYSQIVNDFQKGDIAEGYSVSREKKESFPLTVTSAQKNPTAFYLCASSTYPGLAGGPKTGELFFGEGSRLTVL.

V is TRBV7-6 and J is TRBJ1-1, with D possibly TRBD1 on 5 matching bases. Germline V gives CDR1 SGHVS, CDR2 FNYEAQ. CDR3 length equals 13 residues. Trimming stripped 6 bases from V and 1 base from J, with 9 bases between. The CDR3 DNA reads TGTGCCAGCAGACGTACAGGGAACACTGAAGCTTTCTTT. Its translation: CASRRTGNTEAFF. Supplemented by reference TRBV7-6 and TRBJ1-1, the full variable domain reads GAGVSQSPRYKVTKRGQDVALRCDPISGHVSLYWYRQALGQGPEFLTYFNYEAQQDKSGLPNDRFSAERPEGSISTLTIQRTEQRDSAMYRCASRRTGNTEAFFGQGTRLTVV.

This clone showed up just a few times. The chain is built from TRBV4-3 and TRBJ1-1; 7 bases line up with TRBD1. Trimming removed 0 bases from V and 4 bases from J; junction bases left unmatched: 8. CDR1 is LGHNA and CDR2 is YSLEER in the germline V gene. The CDR3 sequence is 16 residues long. The CDR3 coding sequence is TGCGCCAGCAGCCAAGATTACAGGGGTTATCGCACTGAAGCTTTCTTT. This encodes CASSQDYRGYRTEAFF.

The chain is built from TRBV5-6 and TRBJ1-2; the match to TRBD1 covers 8 bases. The J segment lost 0 bases and the V segment lost 3 bases, leaving 7 bases of the junction unmatched. The CDR3 contains 16 residues. Germline-derived CDR1 and CDR2 are SGHDT and YYEEEE. The CDR3, as DNA: TGTGCCAGCAGCTCAGGACAGGGCCTAGCTAACTATGGCTACACCTTC. Protein product: CASSSGQGLANYGYTF.

In this sample, this clone turned up a few times. The V and J genes are TRBV10-2 and TRBJ1-1; the match to TRBD1 covers 8 bases. V was clipped by 6 bases and J by 5 bases; unmatched bases: 8. This CDR3 spans 14 amino acids. From germline, CDR1 is WSHSY and CDR2 SAAADI. The CDR3 loop reads CASREDRGWTEAFF. The CDR3 DNA is TGCGCCAGCAGAGAAGACAGGGGTTGGACTGAAGCTTTCTTT.

This rearrangement joins TRBV7-2 to TRBJ1-4; possibly TRBD1 for D (6 bases). The germline V and J ends were trimmed by 1 base and 3 bases, with 12 bases remaining between them. The CDR3 extends over 16 amino acids. From germline, CDR1 is SGHTA and CDR2 FQGNSA. The CDR3 loop is CASSLVGGGSNEKLFF. The CDR3 bases are TGTGCCAGCAGCTTAGTCGGCGGGGGCTCTAATGAAAAACTGTTTTTT. Using reference TRBV7-2 and TRBJ1-4 for the parts outside the CDR3, the full variable domain is GAGVSQSPSNKVTEKGKDVELRCDPISGHTALYWYRQSLGQGLEFLIYFQGNSAPDKSGLPSDRFSAERTGGSVSTLTIQRTQQEDSAVYLCASSLVGGGSNEKLFFGSGTQLSVL.

The chain combines TRBV7-8 with TRBJ1-1; D uncertain. CDR3 length: 13 amino acids. CDR1 and CDR2 from the germline V gene are SGHVS and FQNEAQ. Trimming pared 5 bases from V and 4 bases from J, leaving 11 bases between. CDR3 amino acids: CASSRDRGTEAFF. CDR3 sequence (DNA): TGTGCCAGCAGCCGAGACCGGGGCACTGAAGCTTTCTTT.

CDR3 DNA: TGTGCCAGCAAGGAGGGGTTCGGTGGCTACACCTTC. Protein sequence: CASKEGFGGYTF. The chain has TRBV5-4 and TRBJ1-2; D might be TRBD1 (5 bases). Germline loops: CDR1 SGHNT, CDR2 YYREEE (reference sequence). This CDR3 has 12 amino acids. V was pared by 6 bases and J by 7 bases, with 13 bases between.

The genes are TRBV7-9 and TRBJ1-5; D is uncertain. CDR1 and CDR2 from the germline V gene are SEHNR and FQNEAQ (reference sequence). V lost 1 base and J lost 2, with 3 bases in between. CDR3 length: 13 residues. The CDR3 protein is CASSLVGNQPQHF. In nucleotides, the CDR3 is TGTGCCAGCAGCTTAGTGGGCAATCAGCCCCAGCATTTT.

This chain connects TRBV19 to TRBJ1-5; possibly TRBD1 for D (5 bases). The CDR3 totals 15 residues. V was cut by 3 bases and J by 9 bases, with 18 bases left in between. Germline V gives CDR1 LNHDA, CDR2 SQIVND (reference sequence). The CDR3 spells CASSMGVGHNSPQHF. CDR3 coding DNA: TGTGCCAGTAGTATGGGGGTTGGACACAACTCGCCCCAGCATTTT.

DNA for the CDR3: TGTGCCAGCAGCTTGGGGACTCCTTCCTACGAGCAGTACTTC. Its translation: CASSLGTPSYEQYF. This chain uses TRBV5-4 with TRBJ2-7; D may be TRBD2 (5 bases). The germline V and J ends were trimmed by 0 bases and 1 base, with 8 bases remaining between them. The germline V gene has CDR1 SGHNT and CDR2 YYREEE (reference sequence). This CDR3 is built from 14 residues.

The rearrangement uses TRBV6-5 and TRBJ1-4, with unresolved D. The CDR3 runs 12 residues. Germline V gives CDR1 MNHEY, CDR2 SVGAGI. The V and J ends lost 8 bases and 9 bases respectively, with 13 bases between them. CDR3 sequence: CASGPASQKLFF. As DNA, the CDR3 is TGTGCCAGCGGACCCGCGTCCCAAAAACTGTTTTTT.

The sample holds many counts of this clone. The gene calls are TRBV10-3 and TRBJ2-7; 9 bases agree with TRBD1. Germline lookup yields CDR1 ENHRY and CDR2 SYGVKD. V was pared by 3 bases and J by 2 bases, with 8 bases of the junction left unmatched. The CDR3 totals 16 residues. In DNA form, the CDR3 reads TGTGCCATCAGTGATCCGACAGGGGGTGAGGCCTACGAGCAGTACTTC. This codes for CAISDPTGGEAYEQYF.

The chain links TRBV10-1 to TRBJ1-3; TRBD1 matches 7 bases. This CDR3 has 17 residues. Germline assignment: CDR1 WNHNN and CDR2 SYGVQD (reference sequence). V dropped 2 bases and J dropped 2; count of bases not matched to a gene: 9. The DNA of the CDR3 is TGCGCCAGCAGTGAGAACAGGGGCTTCGGTGCTGGAAACACCATATATTTT. Translation: CASSENRGFGAGNTIYF.

V is TRBV28 and J is TRBJ1-5; no reliable D call. The CDR3 is made up of 15 amino acids. V was trimmed by 3 bases and J by 1 base, leaving 10 bases between them. Germline V gene lookup returns CDR1 MDHEN and CDR2 SYDVKM. The CDR3 DNA sequence: TGTGCCAGCAGTTTTAAAGGGAAGAGCAATCAGCCCCAGCATTTT. This translates into CASSFKGKSNQPQHF.

The V gene is TRBV27, the J gene TRBJ1-1; 8 nucleotides match TRBD1. CDR3 length: 17 amino acids. V lost 5 bases to trimming and J lost 0 bases; unmatched junction nucleotides: 11. Germline CDR1 MNHEY, CDR2 SMNVEV (reference sequence). Here the CDR3 reads CASSPTRDRWMNTEAFF. In nucleotides, the CDR3 is TGTGCCAGCAGTCCGACACGGGACAGGTGGATGAACACTGAAGCTTTCTTT.

This rearrangement joins TRBV6-4 to TRBJ2-1; 9 nucleotides match TRBD1. Germline loops: CDR1 MRHNA, CDR2 SNTAGT. This CDR3 is built from 16 residues. The junction had 9 bases not matched to a gene; V was cut back by 0 bases and J by 9 bases. The CDR3 loop reads CASSDSSGTGQSEQFF. The CDR3 region has the DNA TGTGCCAGCAGTGACTCCTCAGGGACAGGGCAAAGTGAGCAGTTCTTC.